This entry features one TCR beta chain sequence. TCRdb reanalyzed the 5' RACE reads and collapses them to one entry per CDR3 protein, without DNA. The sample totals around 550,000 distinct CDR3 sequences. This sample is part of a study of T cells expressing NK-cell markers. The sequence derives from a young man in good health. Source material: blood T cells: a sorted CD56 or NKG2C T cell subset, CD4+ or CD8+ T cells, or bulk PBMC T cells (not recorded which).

The CDR3: CASSYYKASTGELFF. The chain carries TRBV6-5 and TRBJ2-2. CDR3 length equals 15 residues. Germline CDR1 and CDR2: MNHEY and SVGAGI.